Presented here are 23 T cell receptor beta chains from one specimen sequenced in a study of T-cell memory formation after mild COVID-19. TCRdb reprocessed the 5' RACE reads with MiXCR, giving one entry per CDR3 protein. Of about half a million distinct CDR3 sequences in the sample, about 20% were seen once. The sample comprised PBMCs or a T cell subset sorted from them (not recorded which). The receptors stem from an adult woman who had mild COVID-19 (a few samples of this study predate the infection). Cell type and time point are not known.

This clonotype was seen a few times. The gene calls are TRBV6-6 and TRBJ2-3; D ambiguous. Per germline, CDR1 MNHNY and CDR2 SVGAGI (reference sequence). Trimming removed 6 bases from V and 0 bases from J, with 13 bases in between. The CDR3 loop spans 15 amino acids. The CDR3 reads CASRSAAPSTDTQYF. The CDR3, as DNA: TGTGCCAGCAGATCGGCTGCTCCTAGCACAGATACGCAGTATTTT.

CDR3 coding DNA: TGCGCCAGCAGCCACCTCTACGATTGGCGGGAAGAACAAGAGACCCAGTACTTC. Protein product: CASSHLYDWREEQETQYF. V usage is TRBV4-3 and J usage is TRBJ2-5; D possibly corresponds to TRBD2 (6 bases). V lost 3 bases, J lost 2 bases, and 22 bases lay in between. Germline V gene lookup returns CDR1 LGHNA and CDR2 YSLEER. The CDR3 is made up of 18 amino acids.

This clonotype was seen ten or more times. The V call is TRBV5-1, the J call TRBJ2-7, with TRBD2 matching 13 bases. The CDR3 is 19 residues long. The ends lost 2 bases at V and 2 bases at J; junction bases unmatched: 13. Germline V gene lookup returns CDR1 SGHRS and CDR2 YFSETQ. The CDR3 DNA follows: TGCGCCAGCAGCTTACTCACCTTTACCGGGACTAGCGGGACCTACGAGCAGTACTTC. Its translation is CASSLLTFTGTSGTYEQYF.

This clonotype has only a few counts. CDR3 nucleotide sequence: TGCAGCGTGGCCTTTTGGTATGGCTACACCTTC. It is translated as CSVAFWYGYTF. The genes are TRBV29-1 and TRBJ1-2; D ambiguous. V was shortened by 6 bases and J by 5 bases, with 10 bases between the two germline ends. The CDR3 has 11 amino acids. Germline V lookup: CDR1 SQVTM, CDR2 ANQGSEA.

The V call is TRBV20-1, the J call TRBJ2-3; a possible D gene is TRBD2 (6 bases). CDR1 and CDR2 (germline): DFQATT, SNEGSKA (reference sequence). This CDR3 is 15 amino acids long. The CDR3 DNA sequence: TGCAGCGTGACTAACCGGGACTCTAGCACAGATACGCAGTATTTT. It codes for CSVTNRDSSTDTQYF.

There are many counts of this clonotype. The rearrangement uses TRBV5-1 and TRBJ2-1; 10 nucleotides match TRBD2. This CDR3 has 15 residues. CDR1 is SGHRS, CDR2 YFSETQ, per germline. V trimming: 4 bases; J trimming: 1 base; junction bases outside the gene matches: 2. CDR3 in DNA: TGCGCCAGCAGCGCAGCGGGAGGGTCCTACAATGAGCAGTTCTTC. Protein product: CASSAAGGSYNEQFF.

This clonotype turned up a few times. The chain's CDR3 is CASSLVQGSSYEQYF. The DNA for the CDR3 is TGTGCCAGCAGTTTAGTCCAGGGGTCCTCCTACGAGCAGTACTTC. This chain joins TRBV12-3 or TRBV12-4 and TRBJ2-7; a weak D match, TRBD1 (6 bases). This CDR3 is 15 amino acids long. Between the trimmed V and J ends, which lost 1 base and 0 bases, there was a span of 10 bases.

This clonotype occurred a few times. The J gene is TRBJ2-3, the V gene TRBV7-8, with TRBD1 identical over 10 bases. Germline trimming cut 5 bases from V and 6 bases from J; bases unmatched to any gene: 5. The CDR3 is made up of 14 amino acids. Germline V CDR1 and CDR2: SGHVS, FQNEAQ. This CDR3 reads CASSKGTGADTQYF. The CDR3 DNA reads as TGTGCCAGCAGCAAGGGGACAGGGGCCGATACGCAGTATTTT.

CDR3 sequence reads: CSARAGGRGNEQFF. CDR3 sequence (DNA): TGCAGTGCTAGAGCCGGCGGGAGGGGCAATGAGCAGTTCTTC. The chain uses TRBV20-1 and TRBJ2-1, with 9 bases identical to TRBD2. CDR3 length: 14 residues. Germline assignment: CDR1 DFQATT and CDR2 SNEGSKA (reference sequence). V trimming: 1 base; J trimming: 6 bases; junction bases outside the gene matches: 4.

This clonotype was counted between two and nine times. The gene calls are TRBV28 and TRBJ2-1, with 8 bases that match TRBD2. Trimming removed 5 bases from V and 2 bases from J; junction bases left unmatched: 8. The length of the CDR3 is 16 residues. CDR1 and CDR2 from the germline V gene are MDHEN and SYDVKM. CDR3 in DNA: TGTGCCAGCAGTCGGGGGGGGAGCGGGGCCTACAATGAGCAGTTCTTC. This gives the protein CASSRGGSGAYNEQFF.

The chain combines TRBV7-2 with TRBJ2-1; 8 bases agree with TRBD2. Unmatched junction bases numbered 6, after V lost 8 bases and J lost 3 bases. CDR1 is SGHTA and CDR2 is FQGNSA in the germline V gene. The CDR3 is made up of 14 amino acids. CDR3 amino acids: CASCQREFYNEQFF. The CDR3 nucleotides are TGTGCCAGCTGCCAGCGGGAGTTCTACAATGAGCAGTTCTTC.

The chain combines TRBV29-1 with TRBJ2-3; 10 positions match TRBD2. Trimming took 7 bases from V and 6 from J; bases not matched to a gene: 13. The germline V gene has CDR1 SQVTM and CDR2 ANQGSEA. The CDR3 consists of 15 residues. CDR3 sequence: CSAHLAGGIRDTQYF. The CDR3 region has the DNA TGCAGCGCCCATTTAGCGGGGGGAATAAGGGATACGCAGTATTTT.

The chain recombines TRBV5-4 with TRBJ2-3; TRBD2 matches at 7 bases. With 4 bases clipped from V and 0 bases from J, the junction kept 5 bases outside the gene matches. CDR1 SGHNT and CDR2 YYREEE come from the germline V gene (reference sequence). The CDR3 loop spans 15 amino acids. The CDR3 spells CASSPSGASTDTQYF. In DNA, the CDR3 is TGTGCCAGCAGCCCCAGCGGGGCTAGCACAGATACGCAGTATTTT.

This clonotype was counted only a few times. The chain couples TRBV7-9 to TRBJ2-1, with D hard to call. V lost 7 bases, J lost 5 bases, and 6 bases lay in between. The length of the CDR3 is 11 residues. Germline loops: CDR1 SEHNR, CDR2 FQNEAQ (reference sequence). CDR3 coding DNA: TGTGCCAGCAAGGCTGACAATGAGCAGTTCTTC. Translated, it gives CASKADNEQFF.

The rearrangement uses TRBV20-1 and TRBJ2-4; 9 bases are shared with TRBD1. The length of the CDR3 is 16 residues. The ends lost 2 bases at V and 1 base at J; junction bases unmatched: 6. In germline, CDR1 is DFQATT, CDR2 SNEGSKA (reference sequence). The CDR3 here is CSARRTDRGAKNIQYF. CDR3 in DNA: TGCAGTGCTAGAAGGACGGACAGGGGCGCCAAAAACATTCAGTACTTC.

This clonotype was seen a few times. CDR3 nucleotides: TGTGCCACCAGCAGAGACGGAGAGGGAGGGGAAAAACTGTTTTTT. Encoded protein: CATSRDGEGGEKLFF. The V and J genes are TRBV15 and TRBJ1-4; D is undetermined. CDR3 length: 15 residues. The V and J ends lost 0 bases and 8 bases respectively, with 13 bases between them. CDR1 and CDR2 (germline): LNHNV, YYDKDF (reference sequence).

This clonotype showed up just a few times. In DNA, the CDR3 is TGTGCCAGCAGCCAATCCGGGACAGGGATGGATGAGCAGTTCTTC. This gives the protein CASSQSGTGMDEQFF. V and J are TRBV11-2 and TRBJ2-1; 9 nucleotides align to TRBD1. V gave up 5 bases and J gave up 8 bases; unmatched junction bases: 10. The CDR3 has 15 amino acids. Germline V gene lookup returns CDR1 SGHAT and CDR2 FQNNGV.

This clonotype was detected only a few times. The chain links TRBV12-3 or TRBV12-4 to TRBJ2-2; 11 positions match TRBD2. This CDR3 has 15 amino acids. Trimming at V came to 3 bases and at J to 6 bases, leaving 3 bases not matched to a gene. CDR3 bases: TGTGCCAGCAGTTTTAAACTAGCGGGGGCCGGGGAGCTGTTTTTT. Protein product: CASSFKLAGAGELFF.

The chain has TRBV7-3 and TRBJ2-1; 15 positions match TRBD2. V lost 4 bases and J lost 6; bases outside the gene matches: 7. The CDR3 consists of 17 residues. The germline CDR1 and CDR2 sequences are SGHTA and FQGTGA. The CDR3 loop reads CASSSGLAGGRGNEQFF. The CDR3 region has the DNA TGTGCCAGCAGCTCCGGACTAGCGGGAGGGAGGGGCAATGAGCAGTTCTTC. The full variable domain, in which reference TRBV7-3 and TRBJ2-1 provide the parts outside the CDR3, is GAGVSQTPSNKVTEKGKYVELRCDPISGHTALYWYRQSLGQGPEFLIYFQGTGAADDSGLPNDRFFAVRPEGSVSTLKIQRTERGDSAVYLCASSSGLAGGRGNEQFFGPGTRLTVL.

The sample holds many counts of this clonotype. The J gene is TRBJ1-1, the V gene TRBV5-1; D uncertain. The CDR3 length is 15 residues. CDR1 is SGHRS and CDR2 is YFSETQ in the germline V gene. V was clipped by 4 bases and J by 3 bases, with 16 bases between them. The CDR3 sequence: CASSQTPTVDTEAFF. The CDR3 nucleotides read TGCGCCAGCAGCCAAACACCCACCGTGGACACTGAAGCTTTCTTT.

The rearrangement joins TRBV7-6 to TRBJ1-1, with 9 nucleotides matching TRBD1. Germline CDR1 reads SGHVS; CDR2 reads FNYEAQ. This CDR3 has 15 amino acids. V shed 2 bases and J 2 bases; nucleotides not matched to a gene: 3. The CDR3 DNA reads TGTGCCAGCAGCTTACCCACAGGGGGCAACACTGAAGCTTTCTTT. Translated: CASSLPTGGNTEAFF.

In DNA form, the CDR3 reads TGTGCCAGCAGCTTAGGACTCTCGGCCCCCCACTACGAGCAGTACTTC. Its translation is CASSLGLSAPHYEQYF. The chain carries TRBV7-2 and TRBJ2-7, with no clear D. This CDR3 region has 16 residues. With 1 base removed from V and 3 bases from J, the gap between germline ends came to 16 bases. In germline, CDR1 is SGHTA, CDR2 FQGNSA.

This clonotype has only a few counts. This chain links TRBV7-9 with TRBJ1-2; unclear D gene. The CDR3 loop spans 14 amino acids. From germline, CDR1 is SEHNR and CDR2 FQNEAQ (reference sequence). Trimming removed 5 bases from V and 4 bases from J, with 14 bases in between. The CDR3 nucleotides read TGTGCCAGCAGCCGAGCAGCAGAGGCCTATGGCTACACCTTC. This gives the protein CASSRAAEAYGYTF.